These T cell receptor beta chains were read from a single sample in a study of CD8 T cells in ankylosing spondylitis. TCRdb reprocessed the 5' RACE reads with MiXCR, giving one entry per CDR3 protein. The sample has 350,000 to 400,000 distinct CDR3 sequences, 20% to 25% seen once. Sequenced material: blood, either unsorted or a sorted T cell fraction (not recorded which). The receptors stem from a male donor with ankylosing spondylitis or in good health (not recorded which). Both conserved end residues are part of each CDR3. The D gene is left open where the match is weak. Clone size appears in some rows only: once, few, many, or a class for an expanded clone.

size | J | D | V | CDR3 | DNA
many | TRBJ2-3 | . | TRBV7-2 | CASSLGGRAIDTQYF | TGTGCCAGCAGCTTAGGCGGCAGGGCGATAGATACGCAGTATTTT
. | TRBJ2-7 | . | TRBV5-5 | CASSLVADSPYEQYF | TGTGCCAGCAGCTTGGTCGCGGACAGCCCCTACGAGCAGTACTTC
. | TRBJ2-3 | TRBD2 | TRBV11-2 | CASSSPPGLAGGRTDTQYF | TGTGCCAGCAGCTCGCCCCCGGGACTAGCGGGGGGCCGCACAGATACGCAGTATTTT
. | TRBJ2-1 | TRBD2 | TRBV9 | CASSVWGGGYNEQFF | TGTGCCAGCAGCGTATGGGGCGGGGGATACAATGAGCAGTTCTTC
. | TRBJ2-1 | . | TRBV12-3/TRBV12-4 | CASSFSVATEQFF | TGTGCCAGCAGTTTTTCGGTGGCCACTGAGCAGTTCTTC
few | TRBJ2-7 | TRBD2 | TRBV7-9 | CASSQAPSGGSYEQYF | TGTGCCAGCAGTCAAGCCCCTAGCGGGGGTTCCTACGAGCAGTACTTC
few | TRBJ2-2 | . | TRBV30 | CALLGPGELFF | TGTGCCCTACTCGGGCCCGGGGAGCTGTTTTTT
many | TRBJ2-6 | . | TRBV4-1 | CASSQDGSSGANVLTF | TGCGCCAGCAGCCAAGATGGTAGCTCTGGGGCCAACGTCCTGACTTTC
few | TRBJ2-5 | . | TRBV4-1 | CASSQGSEPDLIETQYF | TGCGCCAGCAGCCAAGGAAGTGAACCCGACTTAATCGAGACCCAGTACTTC
. | TRBJ2-7 | . | TRBV5-6 | CASSKYYEQYF | TGTGCCAGCAGCAAGTACTACGAGCAGTACTTC
few | TRBJ2-6 | . | TRBV30 | CAFRPSGANVLTF | TGTGCCTTCCGCCCCTCTGGGGCCAACGTCCTGACTTTC
few | TRBJ2-7 | TRBD2 | TRBV10-2 | CASSVPGGGEQYF | TGCGCCAGCAGTGTTCCGGGGGGAGGGGAGCAGTACTTC
many | TRBJ1-1 | TRBD1 | TRBV25-1 | CASSEWTGSPTEAFF | TGTGCCAGCAGTGAATGGACAGGGAGTCCCACTGAAGCTTTCTTT
. | TRBJ2-1 | . | TRBV7-3 | CASSLMSGRGFF | TGTGCCAGCAGCTTAATGAGCGGCCGGGGGTTCTTC
. | TRBJ2-3 | . | TRBV12-3/TRBV12-4 | CASREVESTDTQYF | TGTGCCAGCCGGGAAGTCGAGAGCACAGATACGCAGTATTTT
few | TRBJ2-1 | TRBD2 | TRBV3-1 | CASSHLSGTTYNEQFF | TGTGCCAGCAGCCACCTATCCGGGACTACCTACAATGAGCAGTTCTTC
. | TRBJ2-7 | TRBD1 | TRBV27 | CASSPFRQGTHEQYF | TGTGCCAGCAGTCCCTTCCGACAGGGTACCCACGAGCAGTACTTC
few | TRBJ2-1 | . | TRBV12-3/TRBV12-4 | CASSREGKSDEQFF | TGTGCCAGCAGCAGAGAAGGGAAGAGCGATGAGCAGTTCTTC
few | TRBJ2-7 | . | TRBV6-1 | CASSPNGGPGEQYF | TGTGCCAGCAGTCCTAATGGGGGCCCCGGCGAGCAGTACTTC
many | TRBJ2-7 | . | TRBV5-1 | CASSRDISYEQYF | TGCGCCAGCAGCCGGGACATCTCCTACGAGCAGTACTTC
once | TRBJ2-5 | TRBD2 | TRBV7-3 | CASSSIGGAGETQYF | TGTGCCAGCAGCTCCATCGGGGGGGCTGGGGAGACCCAGTACTTC
. | TRBJ2-7 | . | TRBV11-2 | CASSLGTMAEQYF | TGTGCCAGCAGCTTAGGGACTATGGCCGAGCAGTACTTC
. | TRBJ1-1 | TRBD1 | TRBV19 | CASSNIQGSGEAFF | TGTGCCAGTAGTAACATACAGGGGTCGGGTGAAGCTTTCTTT
few | TRBJ2-6 | . | TRBV11-2 | CASSYLDYPSSGANVLTF | TGTGCCAGCAGCTACCTAGATTACCCTTCCTCTGGGGCCAACGTCCTGACTTTC
few | TRBJ2-7 | . | TRBV11-2 | CASSLLVQYF | TGTGCCAGCAGCTTATTGGTGCAGTACTTC